This entry describes one TCR beta chain. Its specificity is not known. Assay: immunoSEQ multiplex PCR; the TCRdb copy retains only in-frame clones and omits some. The profile shows 7,200 or so clones, approximately 80% of them singletons. Brentuximab vedotin exposure varied among the patients, all of whom had relapsed after autologous stem cell transplantation. Best outcomes ranged across complete response, partial response and progressive disease. This sample is part of a study of PD-1 blockade in classical Hodgkin lymphoma. Study in general: Nivolumab 3 mg/kg was given intravenously every 2 weeks. Findings and caveats of the study: Patients who initiated nivolumab within 1 year of ASCT were excluded.

Trimming removed 3 bases at V and 3 bases at J, with 11 bases between. Germline values: CDR1 SGHAT, CDR2 FQNNGV. The CDR3 loop spans 14 amino acids. The source is a human donor with classical Hodgkin lymphoma. The specimen comprised peripheral blood mononuclear cells (PBMCs), sampled before the second cycle of nivolumab. The chain has TRBV11-2 and TRBJ2-5, with D perhaps matching TRBD2 (6 bases). The CDR3 DNA reads as TGTGCCAGCAGCTTCGTGTGGGGGGAAGAGACCCAGTACTTC. This translates into CASSFVWGEETQYF. Using reference TRBV11-2 and TRBJ2-5 for the parts outside the CDR3, the full variable domain is EAGVAQSPRYKIIEKRQSVAFWCNPISGHATLYWYQQILGQGPKLLIQFQNNGVVDDSQLPKDRFSAERLKGVDSTLKIQPAKLEDSAVYLCASSFVWGEETQYFGPGTRLLVL.